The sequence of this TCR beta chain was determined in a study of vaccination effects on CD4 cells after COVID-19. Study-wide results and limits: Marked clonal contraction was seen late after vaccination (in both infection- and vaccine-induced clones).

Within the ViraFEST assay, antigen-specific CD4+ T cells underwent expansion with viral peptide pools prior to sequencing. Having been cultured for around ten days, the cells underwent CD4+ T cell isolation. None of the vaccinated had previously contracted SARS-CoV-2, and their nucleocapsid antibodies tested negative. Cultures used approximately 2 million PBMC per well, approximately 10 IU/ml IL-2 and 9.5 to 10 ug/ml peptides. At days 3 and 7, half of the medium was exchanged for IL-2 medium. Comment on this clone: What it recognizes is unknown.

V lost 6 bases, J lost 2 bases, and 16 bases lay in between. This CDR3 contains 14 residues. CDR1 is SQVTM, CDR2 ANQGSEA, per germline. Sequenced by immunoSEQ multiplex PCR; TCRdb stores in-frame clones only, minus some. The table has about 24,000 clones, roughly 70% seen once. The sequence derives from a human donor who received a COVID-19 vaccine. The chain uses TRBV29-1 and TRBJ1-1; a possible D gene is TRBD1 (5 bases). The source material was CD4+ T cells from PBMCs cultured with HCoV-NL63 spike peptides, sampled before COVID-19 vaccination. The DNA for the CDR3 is TGCAGCGTGAGAAAACAGGACCCAAACACTGAAGCTTTCTTT. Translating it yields CSVRKQDPNTEAFF.